A single sample is the source of the 7 T cell receptor beta chains below, sequenced in a study of T cell responses to AZD1222 COVID-19 vaccine. Produced via immunoSEQ multiplex PCR; TCRdb's table is partial and in-frame only. The sample includes under 170,000 clones, 80% to 95% seen only once; the top ten take roughly 3.2%. The sequencing used peripheral blood, collected 28 days after the second AZD1222 dose. The receptors derive from an adult who received the AZD1222 COVID-19 vaccine.

The chain has TRBV2 and TRBJ1-5, with TRBD1 matching 8 bases. In germline, CDR1 is SNHLY, CDR2 FYNNEI. With 3 bases clipped from V and 4 bases from J, the junction kept 2 bases outside the gene matches. CDR3 length: 14 amino acids. CDR3 region: CASSDDRGNQPQHF. The CDR3 nucleotides read TGTGCCAGCAGTGATGACAGGGGAAATCAGCCCCAGCATTTT.

The chain carries TRBV9 and TRBJ1-6, with D perhaps TRBD1 (5 bases). Germline loops: CDR1 SGDLS, CDR2 YYNGEE. Trimming shortened V by 4 bases and J by 9 bases, and 20 bases separated the two germline ends. CDR3 length equals 16 residues. CDR3 in DNA: TGTGCCAGCAGCCCGACCCCCGTTGGGGGAATTTCACCCCTCCACTTT. Its translation is CASSPTPVGGISPLHF.

The rearrangement joins TRBV2 to TRBJ1-4; TRBD1 is a possible D gene (5 bases). CDR3 size: 12 residues. Germline V CDR1 and CDR2: SNHLY, FYNNEI. Trimming removed 8 bases from V and 8 bases from J, with 12 bases in between. The CDR3 loop is CASGTLREKLFF. CDR3 sequence (DNA): TGTGCCAGCGGGACCCTGCGGGAAAAACTGTTTTTT.

This chain connects TRBV20-1 to TRBJ2-7; the match to TRBD1 covers 10 bases. Germline CDR1 reads DFQATT; CDR2 reads SNEGSKA (reference sequence). CDR3 size: 13 residues. Trimming took 3 bases from V and 3 from J; bases not matched to a gene: 2. For the CDR3, the DNA is TGCAGTGCTAGTTGGGACAGGGGCTACGAGCAGTACTTC. Its protein product is CSASWDRGYEQYF.

The rearrangement uses TRBV5-6 and TRBJ1-2, with TRBD1 identical over 10 bases. CDR3 size: 16 residues. The V gene end was trimmed by 0 bases and the J gene end by 3 bases; junction bases not matched to a gene: 5. The germline V gene encodes CDR1 SGHDT and CDR2 YYEEEE. The CDR3 spells CASSLAYGQGDYGYTF. In DNA, the CDR3 is TGTGCCAGCAGCTTGGCCTATGGACAGGGGGACTATGGCTACACCTTC.

In DNA, the CDR3 is TGTGCCAGTAGTATAATGGCCGAGGCGGGGGAGCTGTTTTTT. Translated: CASSIMAEAGELFF. The chain uses TRBV19 and TRBJ2-2; D not resolved. The V gene's germline CDR1 is LNHDA and CDR2 SQIVND (reference sequence). This CDR3 is 14 amino acids long. Trimming cost V 2 bases and J 8 bases, with 12 bases left between them.

This chain links TRBV13 with TRBJ2-3; the match to TRBD2 covers 10 bases. CDR1 is PRHDT and CDR2 is FYEKMQ in the germline V gene (reference sequence). This CDR3 contains 18 residues. V gave up 0 bases and J gave up 1 base; unmatched junction bases: 7. The CDR3 region is CASSLGLAGEGGTDTQYF. The DNA for the CDR3 is TGTGCCAGCAGCTTAGGGCTAGCGGGAGAGGGAGGCACAGATACGCAGTATTTT.